Included here is one TCR beta chain sequence, with context. Under the authors' procedure: Amplifying reference gene primers gave estimates of nucleated cell counts. The method was immunoSEQ multiplex PCR; TCRdb's version includes in-frame clones alone and lacks a portion of them. The D gene and trimming were derived from the DNA, and the V and J assignments and clone size from that table. The data show about 26,000 clones, with roughly 90% seen just once and about 3% held by the top ten. This record comes from a study of blood T cell repertoires in COVID-19. Study-wide background: Samples of COVID-19 (acute and convalescent) were obtained from the United States, Italy and Spain. PBMCs, B-cell-depleted T cells, or T cells were the source of the cDNA or gDNA that made up the material.

The CDR3 sequence is 16 residues long. Germline V gives CDR1 SGHVS, CDR2 FQNEAQ. The germline V and J ends were trimmed by 1 base and 3 bases, with 13 bases remaining between them. The sequence derives from a human donor in a cohort sampled during active COVID-19. The chain has TRBV7-8 and TRBJ1-3; D call uncertain. The sample comprised peripheral blood. The CDR3 bases are TGTGCCAGCAGCTTAGTGGGCCGTCAGGTTGGAAACACCATATATTTT. Residues: CASSLVGRQVGNTIYF.